This entry describes one TCR beta chain. The data derive from a study of blood T cell repertoires in COVID-19. Trimming pared 7 bases from V and 0 bases from J, leaving 17 bases between. Germline assignment: CDR1 LNHDA and CDR2 SQIVND (reference sequence). This CDR3 is built from 16 residues. Produced via immunoSEQ multiplex PCR; TCRdb's table is partial and in-frame only. The data show 170,000 or so clones, 80% seen once. The V gene is TRBV19, the J gene TRBJ2-3; D not resolved. Sequencing was performed on peripheral blood. This TCR came from a man between 70 and 80 years old with active or convalescent COVID-19. The CDR3 protein is CASTPEKMTSTDTQYF. DNA for the CDR3: TGTGCCAGTACCCCTGAAAAGATGACTAGCACAGATACGCAGTATTTT.